Following are 27 T cell receptor beta chains from one sample sequenced in a study of Graves' ophthalmopathy and Graves' hyperthyroidism. The authors amplified TCR beta CDR3 regions from RNA transcripts. Second-round multiplex PCR followed a first-round RT-PCR using HTBI primers. TCRdb called the multiplex PCR reads again in MiXCR, with one record for every CDR3 protein. This table has almost 750,000 distinct CDR3 sequences, approximately 40% appearing once. The sample taken for sequencing was peripheral blood. These receptor sequences come from an adult man with Graves' ophthalmopathy.

This clonotype appeared many times. V gene TRBV10-3 combines with J gene TRBJ1-1; the D gene is possibly TRBD1 (5 bases). V lost 2 bases and J 4 bases, leaving 20 bases between the germline ends. The CDR3 contains 17 residues. CDR1 and CDR2 (germline): ENHRY, SYGVKD. This chain's CDR3 is CAISEIAGPSAGTEAFF. CDR3 DNA: TGTGCCATCAGTGAGATTGCAGGGCCTTCTGCCGGCACTGAAGCTTTCTTT.

This chain uses TRBV12-3 or TRBV12-4 with TRBJ1-1, with D uncertain. The CDR3 length is 13 residues. Trimming cost V 8 bases and J 0 bases, with 10 bases left between them. The CDR3 bases are TGTGCCAGCGGAGGCCCTCTGAACACTGAAGCTTTCTTT. This translates into CASGGPLNTEAFF.

For this clonotype: The CDR3 ends on some other residue instead of the conserved phenylalanine or tryptophan, so this is likely a read error. The rearrangement links TRBV12-3 or TRBV12-4 to TRBJ1-1; maybe TRBD1 (6 bases). The CDR3 loop spans 18 amino acids. V was clipped by 5 bases and J by 3 bases, with 25 bases between them. This CDR3 reads CASSPFRLGGDPDTEAFL. In DNA form, the CDR3 reads TGTGCCAGCAGTCCTTTCCGACTCGGGGGCGATCCGGACACTGAAGCTTTCCTT.

This clonotype was observed at least ten times. This chain's CDR3 is CASAGQGYEQYF. CDR3 nucleotide sequence: TGTGCCAGCGCGGGACAGGGCTACGAGCAGTACTTC. The chain recombines TRBV28 with TRBJ2-7; 9 positions match TRBD1. Germline trimming cut 8 bases from V and 3 bases from J; bases unmatched to any gene: 2. There are 12 residues in the CDR3. Germline-derived CDR1 and CDR2 are MDHEN and SYDVKM.

The sample holds many counts of this clonotype. The V and J genes are TRBV19 and TRBJ1-5, with D hard to call. This CDR3 contains 13 residues. The V end lost 4 bases, the J end lost 4 bases, and 8 bases lay between the germline ends. Germline CDR1 reads LNHDA; CDR2 reads SQIVND (reference sequence). The chain's CDR3 is CASSNSRNQPQHF. The CDR3 nucleotides are TGTGCCAGTAGTAACAGCCGTAATCAGCCCCAGCATTTT.

This chain links TRBV29-1 with TRBJ1-2; D unresolved. Germline CDR1 reads SQVTM; CDR2 reads ANQGSEA. The CDR3 extends over 11 amino acids. V was pared by 3 bases and J by 5 bases, with 7 bases between. The CDR3 here is CSVDWGYGYTF. Written as DNA, the CDR3 is TGCAGCGTTGACTGGGGATATGGCTACACCTTC.

This clonotype was picked up a small number of times. CDR3 sequence reads: CSAETLTNTEAFF. CDR3 in DNA: TGCAGTGCCGAGACACTGACGAACACTGAAGCTTTCTTT. The V gene is TRBV20-1, the J gene TRBJ1-1; D not certain. CDR3 size: 13 residues. The V and J ends lost 6 bases and 1 base respectively, with 12 bases between them. The germline V gene encodes CDR1 DFQATT and CDR2 SNEGSKA (reference sequence).

The chain is built from TRBV7-9 and TRBJ2-5, with a possible D match to TRBD1 (6 bases). The CDR3 is 13 residues long. Germline CDR1 is SEHNR and CDR2 is FQNEAQ (reference sequence). Deletions cut 6 bases from V and 2 bases from J, with 10 bases between. The CDR3, as DNA: TGTGCCAGCAGACAAGGACAGCAAGAGACCCAGTACTTC. Translating it yields CASRQGQQETQYF.

This clonotype appeared a single time. V is TRBV25-1 and J is TRBJ2-7, with D perhaps matching TRBD1 (6 bases). The CDR3 is 12 amino acids. V was shortened by 4 bases and J by 6 bases, with 10 bases between the two germline ends. Looked up from germline, CDR1 is MGHDK and CDR2 is SYGVNS. The CDR3 coding sequence is TGTGCCAGCAGTGGGACAGCCTGCGAGCAGTACTTC. It encodes CASSGTACEQYF.

This clonotype was observed a handful of times. Written as DNA, the CDR3 is TGCAGTGCTACAATCCTGGACACGGGAGAGGACGAGCAGTACTTC. Amino acid sequence: CSATILDTGEDEQYF. This chain joins TRBV20-1 and TRBJ2-7, with D maybe TRBD2 (6 bases). Trimming cost V 4 bases and J 5 bases, with 21 bases left between them. The CDR3 runs 15 residues. Germline V CDR1 and CDR2: DFQATT, SNEGSKA (reference sequence).

This chain uses TRBV25-1 with TRBJ2-7, with 11 nucleotides matching TRBD2. Per the germline V gene, CDR1 is MGHDK and CDR2 is SYGVNS. The CDR3 runs to 15 residues. Trimming cost V 7 bases and J 7 bases; bases outside gene matches: 12. The CDR3 here is CASTTGSGGAWEQYF. In DNA, the CDR3 is TGTGCCAGCACCACGGGTAGCGGGGGGGCCTGGGAGCAGTACTTC.

The V gene is TRBV29-1, the J gene TRBJ2-5; maybe TRBD1 (6 bases). CDR1 is SQVTM, CDR2 ANQGSEA, per germline. V was cut by 5 bases and J by 0 bases, with 10 bases left in between. CDR3 length: 13 amino acids. The CDR3 nucleotides are TGCAGCGTTCGGACAGCAGACCAAGAGACCCAGTACTTC. Residues: CSVRTADQETQYF.

This sequence joins TRBV6-5 and TRBJ2-5; 11 nucleotides line up with TRBD1. J gave up 5 bases and V 5 bases, and 7 bases lay outside the gene matches. The CDR3 runs to 15 residues. Germline values: CDR1 MNHEY, CDR2 SVGAGI. CDR3 sequence reads: CASSTGQGAFETQYF. CDR3 in DNA: TGTGCCAGCAGTACCGGACAGGGGGCTTTTGAGACCCAGTACTTC.

The sample holds many counts of this clonotype. CDR3 bases: TGCAGCGCCGGGACTAGCGGAATAACCCAAGAGACCCAGTACTTC. This gives the protein CSAGTSGITQETQYF. The rearrangement uses TRBV29-1 and TRBJ2-5; TRBD2 aligns across 11 bases. Trimming at V came to 7 bases and at J to 1 base, leaving 8 bases not matched to a gene. CDR1 and CDR2 from the germline V gene are SQVTM and ANQGSEA. The CDR3 consists of 15 residues. Full variable domain (remainder filled in from reference TRBV29-1 and TRBJ2-5): SAVISQKPSRDICQRGTSLTIQCQVDSQVTMMFWYRQQPGQSLTLIATANQGSEATYESGFVIDKFPISRPNLTFSTLTVSNMSPEDSSIYLCSAGTSGITQETQYFGPGTRLLVL.

This sequence joins TRBV29-1 and TRBJ1-6; 7 positions match TRBD1. The CDR3 spans 13 residues. V lost 7 bases to trimming and J lost 9 bases; unmatched junction nucleotides: 9. Per germline, CDR1 SQVTM and CDR2 ANQGSEA. The DNA of the CDR3 is TGCAGCGCGTTGGACAGGTCGCGTTCACCCCTCCACTTT. Translation: CSALDRSRSPLHF.

This rearrangement joins TRBV11-2 to TRBJ2-5; TRBD1 is a possible D gene (6 bases). The CDR3 totals 17 residues. Between the trimmed V and J ends, which lost 5 bases and 3 bases, there was a span of 22 bases. In germline, CDR1 is SGHAT, CDR2 FQNNGV. The DNA for the CDR3 is TGTGCCAGCAGCCCCCCTAGCCAAGATCGGACAGAAGAGACCCAGTACTTC. The encoded protein is CASSPPSQDRTEETQYF.

This sequence joins TRBV7-9 and TRBJ2-5, with D perhaps assigned TRBD1 or TRBD2 (5 bases each). Looked up from germline, CDR1 is SEHNR and CDR2 is FQNEAQ (reference sequence). The CDR3 totals 15 residues. Trimming stripped 3 bases from V and 3 bases from J, with 14 bases between. The CDR3 reads CASSLGDVEKETQYF. For the CDR3, the DNA is TGTGCCAGCAGCTTGGGGGACGTAGAAAAAGAGACCCAGTACTTC.

The chain combines TRBV29-1 with TRBJ1-6; perhaps TRBD1 as D (5 bases). Trimming left V 2 bases short and J 10 bases short, with 9 bases between. The CDR3 length is 12 residues. Per the germline V gene, CDR1 is SQVTM and CDR2 is ANQGSEA. The CDR3 DNA sequence: TGCAGCGTTGAAAAGGGGAACTCACCCCTCCACTTT. Its protein is CSVEKGNSPLHF.

This chain connects TRBV7-9 to TRBJ2-2, with 9 positions matching TRBD1. Germline V gives CDR1 SEHNR, CDR2 FQNEAQ (reference sequence). This CDR3 has 16 residues. The V and J ends lost 5 bases and 3 bases, in that order; junction bases with no gene match: 7. The CDR3 protein is CASSTRDRVYTGELFF. CDR3 nucleotide sequence: TGTGCCAGCAGCACCCGGGACAGGGTTTACACCGGGGAGCTGTTTTTT.

J is TRBJ2-7 and V is TRBV7-8; 8 nucleotides align to TRBD2. The V segment lost 8 bases and the J segment 6 bases; nucleotides outside the gene matches: 9. Looked up from germline, CDR1 is SGHVS and CDR2 is FQNEAQ. The CDR3 has 13 amino acids. The DNA of the CDR3 is TGTGCCAGCCGGTTCGGGGGGGGCTCCGAGCAGTACTTC. Encoded protein: CASRFGGGSEQYF.

A few counts support this clonotype. This CDR3 is CASRLGPSSYEQYF. The DNA for the CDR3 is TGCGCCAGCAGACTTGGGCCGAGCTCCTACGAGCAGTACTTC. The genes are TRBV4-3 and TRBJ2-7; no definite D call. The ends were cut back, 6 bases at V and 0 bases at J, with 12 bases in the middle. CDR1 and CDR2 (germline): LGHNA, YSLEER. The CDR3 is 14 residues long.

This clonotype showed up many times. The chain uses TRBV7-9 and TRBJ2-5; tentative D call: TRBD2 (5 bases). CDR1 is SEHNR and CDR2 is FQNEAQ in the germline V gene (reference sequence). CDR3 length: 15 amino acids. Trimming removed 4 bases from V and 5 bases from J, with 17 bases in between. The CDR3 spells CASSYRLLASETQYF. The CDR3 DNA reads as TGTGCCAGCAGCTACCGACTACTTGCAAGTGAGACCCAGTACTTC. The full variable domain, completed using reference TRBV7-9 and TRBJ2-5, is DTGVSQNPRHKITKRGQNVTFRCDPISEHNRLYWYRQTLGQGPEFLTYFQNEAQLEKSRLLSDRFSAERPKGSFSTLEIQRTEQGDSAMYLCASSYRLLASETQYFGPGTRLLVL.

Turning to this clonotype: A read error may explain this, as a much larger clone is one base away. The rearrangement uses TRBV7-2 and TRBJ1-1; no firm D call. The CDR3 is made up of 12 amino acids. Germline V gene data show CDR1 as SGHTA and CDR2 as FQGNSA. For the CDR3, the DNA is TGTGCCCGCAGCTTGAGGGAGACTGAAGCTTTCTTT. Translated, it gives CARSLRETEAFF.

This clonotype came up a few times. This rearrangement joins TRBV2 to TRBJ2-2; D tentatively fits TRBD1 or TRBD2 (5 bases each). V lost 4 bases and J 3 bases, leaving 12 bases between the germline ends. Germline CDR1 SNHLY, CDR2 FYNNEI. This CDR3 region has 15 residues. CDR3 sequence reads: CASSVFQGDTGELFF. As DNA, the CDR3 is TGTGCCAGCAGTGTTTTCCAGGGAGACACCGGGGAGCTGTTTTTT.

This clonotype was counted a single time. The V call is TRBV19, the J call TRBJ2-1, with D unresolved. This CDR3 spans 13 amino acids. Trimming shortened V by 2 bases and J by 7 bases, and 9 bases separated the two germline ends. The germline gives CDR1 LNHDA, CDR2 SQIVND (reference sequence). The CDR3 DNA reads TGTGCCAGTAGTATAATACCGGAAAATGAGCAGTTCTTC. Protein sequence: CASSIIPENEQFF. Supplemented by reference TRBV19 and TRBJ2-1, the full variable domain reads DGGITQSPKYLFRKEGQNVTLSCEQNLNHDAMYWYRQDPGQGLRLIYYSQIVNDFQKGDIAEGYSVSREKKESFPLTVTSAQKNPTAFYLCASSIIPENEQFFGPGTRLTVL.

This clonotype was detected many times. The chain employs TRBV11-2 and TRBJ1-2; no firm D call. V lost 0 bases, J lost 3 bases, and 11 bases lay in between. CDR3 length equals 15 residues. CDR1 and CDR2 from the germline V gene are SGHAT and FQNNGV. This CDR3 reads CASSLDSVGDYGYTF. The CDR3 nucleotides are TGTGCCAGCAGCTTAGACAGCGTTGGTGACTATGGCTACACCTTC.

This clonotype was seen repeatedly, ten times or more. V usage is TRBV9 and J usage is TRBJ2-7; no reliable D call. Deletions cut 3 bases from V and 9 bases from J, with 13 bases between. The CDR3 is 12 amino acids. Per the germline V gene, CDR1 is SGDLS and CDR2 is YYNGEE. The CDR3 is CASSADGRRQYF. The DNA of the CDR3 is TGTGCCAGCAGCGCCGACGGACGGAGGCAGTACTTC.